Shown below are 4 T cell receptor beta chains from a single sample sequenced in a study of cytomegalovirus exposure and HLA in healthy donors. Primers for the PCR totalled 60 Vbeta and 13 Jbeta. The protocol was immunoSEQ multiplex PCR, while the TCRdb copy is restricted to in-frame clones and leaves out a portion. The sample shows around 170,000 clones, over 70% of them seen only once. The sample was PBMCs. The origin of the receptors is a man between 50 and 59 years old in good health and CMV-seronegative.

For the CDR3, the DNA is TGTGCCAGCAGACTTGCGGGGGGGCCAATCAATGAGCAGTTCTTC. The encoded protein is CASRLAGGPINEQFF. The rearrangement uses TRBV7-3 and TRBJ2-1; 9 bases line up with TRBD2. J lost 6 bases, V lost 6 bases, and 9 bases had no gene match. CDR3 length: 15 residues. Germline V lookup: CDR1 SGHTA, CDR2 FQGTGA.

The rearrangement uses TRBV5-6 and TRBJ1-5, with TRBD1 identical over 7 bases. The CDR3 sequence is 16 residues long. Per the germline V gene, CDR1 is SGHDT and CDR2 is YYEEEE. Trimming took 4 bases from V and 3 from J; bases not matched to a gene: 10. CDR3 in DNA: TGTGCCAGCAGCAGGGGGACAGCTAATAACAATCAGCCCCAGCATTTT. This gives the protein CASSRGTANNNQPQHF.

This clone was found once. V usage is TRBV27 and J usage is TRBJ1-6; D is unresolved. The CDR3 contains 16 residues. Looked up from germline, CDR1 is MNHEY and CDR2 is SMNVEV (reference sequence). Trimming took 9 bases from V and 0 from J, leaving 15 bases between them. The CDR3, as DNA: TGTGCCAGGGTTAAGGCTAGGAGCTCCTATAATTCACCCCTCCACTTT. As protein: CARVKARSSYNSPLHF.

The CDR3 is CASSLTGDEQYF. For the CDR3, the DNA is TGTGCCAGCAGCCTTACGGGAGACGAGCAGTACTTC. The V call is TRBV9, the J call TRBJ2-7; maybe TRBD2 (6 bases). The V and J ends lost 4 bases and 5 bases respectively, with 10 bases between them. CDR3 size: 12 residues. Germline assignment: CDR1 SGDLS and CDR2 YYNGEE.